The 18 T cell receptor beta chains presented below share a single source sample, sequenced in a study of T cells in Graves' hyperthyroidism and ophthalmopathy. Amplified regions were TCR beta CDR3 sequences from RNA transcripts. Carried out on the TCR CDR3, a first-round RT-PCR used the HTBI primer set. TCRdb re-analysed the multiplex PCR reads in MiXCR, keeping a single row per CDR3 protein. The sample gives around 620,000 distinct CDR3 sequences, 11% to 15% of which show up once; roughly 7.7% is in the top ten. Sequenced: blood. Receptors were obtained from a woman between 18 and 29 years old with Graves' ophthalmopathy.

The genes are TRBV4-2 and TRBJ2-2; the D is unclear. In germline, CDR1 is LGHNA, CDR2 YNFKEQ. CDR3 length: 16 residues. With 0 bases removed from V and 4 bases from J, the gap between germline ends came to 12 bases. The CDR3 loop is CASSQEIAQGTGELFF. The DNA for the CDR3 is TGTGCCAGCAGCCAAGAGATAGCACAAGGCACCGGGGAGCTGTTTTTT.

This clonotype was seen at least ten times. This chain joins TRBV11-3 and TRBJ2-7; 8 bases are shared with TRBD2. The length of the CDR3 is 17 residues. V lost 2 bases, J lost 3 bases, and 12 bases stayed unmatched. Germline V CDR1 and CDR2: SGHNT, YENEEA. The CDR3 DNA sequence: TGTGCCAGCAGCTTACGGACTAGCTCCCTGTTGTTCTACGAGCAGTACTTC. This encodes CASSLRTSSLLFYEQYF.

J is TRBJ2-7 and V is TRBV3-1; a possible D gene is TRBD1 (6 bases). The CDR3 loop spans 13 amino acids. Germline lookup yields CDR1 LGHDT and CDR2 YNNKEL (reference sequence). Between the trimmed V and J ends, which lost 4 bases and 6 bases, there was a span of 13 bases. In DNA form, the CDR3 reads TGTGCCAGCAGCCCGGGACAAACCCCCGAGCAGTACTTC. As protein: CASSPGQTPEQYF.

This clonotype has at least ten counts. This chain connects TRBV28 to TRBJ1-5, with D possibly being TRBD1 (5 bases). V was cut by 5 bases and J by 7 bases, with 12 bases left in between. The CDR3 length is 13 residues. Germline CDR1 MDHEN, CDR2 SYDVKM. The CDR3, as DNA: TGTGCCAGCAGTCCCCGGGGCGGCCAGCCCCAGCATTTT. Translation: CASSPRGGQPQHF.

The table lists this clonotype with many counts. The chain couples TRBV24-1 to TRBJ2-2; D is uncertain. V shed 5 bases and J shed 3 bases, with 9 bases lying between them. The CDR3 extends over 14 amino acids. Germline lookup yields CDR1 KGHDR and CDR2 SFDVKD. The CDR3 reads CATSGAKDTGELFF. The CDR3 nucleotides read TGTGCCACCAGTGGTGCCAAGGACACCGGGGAGCTGTTTTTT.

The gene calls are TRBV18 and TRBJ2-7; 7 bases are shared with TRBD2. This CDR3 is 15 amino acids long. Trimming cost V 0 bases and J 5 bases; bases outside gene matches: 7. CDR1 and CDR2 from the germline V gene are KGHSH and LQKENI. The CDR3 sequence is CASSPPSPSGHEQYF. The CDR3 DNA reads TGTGCCAGCTCACCACCAAGCCCTAGCGGCCACGAGCAGTACTTC. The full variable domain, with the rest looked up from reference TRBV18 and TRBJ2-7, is NAGVMQNPRHLVRRRGQEARLRCSPMKGHSHVYWYRQLPEEGLKFMVYLQKENIIDESGMPKERFSAEFPKEGPSILRIQQVVRGDSAAYFCASSPPSPSGHEQYFGPGTRLTVT.

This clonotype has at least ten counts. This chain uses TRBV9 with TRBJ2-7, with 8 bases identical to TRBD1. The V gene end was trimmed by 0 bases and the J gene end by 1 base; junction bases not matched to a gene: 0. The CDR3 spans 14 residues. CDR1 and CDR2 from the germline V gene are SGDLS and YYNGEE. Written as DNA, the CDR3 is TGTGCCAGCAGCGTAGGGGACAGGTCCTACGAGCAGTACTTC. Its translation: CASSVGDRSYEQYF.

The CDR3 reads CSARDQGTRWYEQYF. The CDR3 region has the DNA TGCAGTGCTAGAGATCAGGGGACTAGATGGTACGAGCAGTACTTC. J is TRBJ2-7 and V is TRBV20-1; 8 bases are shared with TRBD2. The CDR3 runs 15 residues. CDR1 is DFQATT, CDR2 SNEGSKA, per germline (reference sequence). V gave up 0 bases and J gave up 4 bases; unmatched junction bases: 8.

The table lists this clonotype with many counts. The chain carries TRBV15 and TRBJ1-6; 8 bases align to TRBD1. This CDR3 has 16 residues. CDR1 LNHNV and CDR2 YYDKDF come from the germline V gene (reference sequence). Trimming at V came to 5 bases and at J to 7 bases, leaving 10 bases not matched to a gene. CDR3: CATSFQPQGANSPLHF. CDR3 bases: TGTGCCACCAGCTTCCAACCTCAGGGGGCCAATTCACCCCTCCACTTT.

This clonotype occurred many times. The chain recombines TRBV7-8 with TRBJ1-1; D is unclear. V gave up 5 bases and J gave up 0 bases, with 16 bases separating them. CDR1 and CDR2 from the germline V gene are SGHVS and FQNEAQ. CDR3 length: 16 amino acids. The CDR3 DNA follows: TGTGCCAGCAGCCCCCTGCACGGGCGGATGAACACTGAAGCTTTCTTT. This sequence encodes CASSPLHGRMNTEAFF. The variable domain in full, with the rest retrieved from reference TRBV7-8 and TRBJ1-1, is GAGVSQSPRYKVAKRGQDVALRCDPISGHVSLFWYQQALGQGPEFLTYFQNEAQLDKSGLPSDRFFAERPEGSVSTLKIQRTQQEDSAVYLCASSPLHGRMNTEAFFGQGTRLTVV.

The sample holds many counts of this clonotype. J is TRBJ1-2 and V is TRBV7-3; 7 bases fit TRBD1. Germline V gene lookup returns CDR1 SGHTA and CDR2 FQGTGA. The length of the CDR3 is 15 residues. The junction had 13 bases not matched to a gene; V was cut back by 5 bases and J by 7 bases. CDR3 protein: CASSPQWDSQSGYTF. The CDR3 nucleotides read TGTGCCAGCAGCCCCCAGTGGGACAGCCAATCTGGCTACACCTTC.

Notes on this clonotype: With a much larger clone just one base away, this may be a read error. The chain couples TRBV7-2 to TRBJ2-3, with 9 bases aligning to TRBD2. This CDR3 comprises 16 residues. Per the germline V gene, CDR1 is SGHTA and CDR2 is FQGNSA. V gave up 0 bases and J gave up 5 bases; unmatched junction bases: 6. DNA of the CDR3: TGTGCCAGCAGCTTAGCTTTAGCGGGAGCTGGAGATACGCAGTATTTT. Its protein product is CASSLALAGAGDTQYF.

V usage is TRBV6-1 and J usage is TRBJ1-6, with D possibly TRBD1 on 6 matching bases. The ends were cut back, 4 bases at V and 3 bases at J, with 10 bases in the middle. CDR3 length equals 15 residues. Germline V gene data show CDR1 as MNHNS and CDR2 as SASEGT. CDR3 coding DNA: TGTGCCAGCAGTGCGGACAGCTTCTATAATTCACCCCTCCACTTT. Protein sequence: CASSADSFYNSPLHF.

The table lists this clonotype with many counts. Written as DNA, the CDR3 is TGTGCCAGCAGATCGTTAACCTACGAGCAGTACTTC. Translated: CASRSLTYEQYF. This rearrangement joins TRBV6-1 to TRBJ2-7; D not resolved. The length of the CDR3 is 12 residues. Germline CDR1 reads MNHNS; CDR2 reads SASEGT. V lost 6 bases and J 2 bases, leaving 8 bases between the germline ends.

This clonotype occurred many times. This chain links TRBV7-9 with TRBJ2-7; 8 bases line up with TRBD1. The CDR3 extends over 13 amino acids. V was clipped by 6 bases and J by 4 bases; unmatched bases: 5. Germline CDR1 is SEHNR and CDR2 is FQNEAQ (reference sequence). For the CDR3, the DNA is TGTGCCAGCAGAGGACAGGGCATTTACGAGCAGTACTTC. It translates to CASRGQGIYEQYF.

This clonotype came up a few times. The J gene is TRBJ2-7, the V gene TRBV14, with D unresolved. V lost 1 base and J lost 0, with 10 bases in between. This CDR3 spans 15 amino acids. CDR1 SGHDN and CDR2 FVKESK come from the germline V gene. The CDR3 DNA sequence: TGTGCCAGCAGCCAAGGGGCTTATAGCTCCTACGAGCAGTACTTC. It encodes CASSQGAYSSYEQYF.

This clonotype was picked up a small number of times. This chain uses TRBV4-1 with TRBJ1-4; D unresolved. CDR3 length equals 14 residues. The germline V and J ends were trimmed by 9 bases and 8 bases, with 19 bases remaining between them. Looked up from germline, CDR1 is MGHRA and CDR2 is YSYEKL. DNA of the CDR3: TGCGCCAGTTATACTCCGGGAAAGAGGGAAAAACTGTTTTTT. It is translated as CASYTPGKREKLFF.

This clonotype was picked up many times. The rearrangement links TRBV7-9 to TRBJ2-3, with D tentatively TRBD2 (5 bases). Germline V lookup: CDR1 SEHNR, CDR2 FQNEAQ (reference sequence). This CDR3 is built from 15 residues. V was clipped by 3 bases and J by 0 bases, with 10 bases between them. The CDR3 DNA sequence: TGTGCCAGCAGCTTGGGAGAGTGGAGCACAGATACGCAGTATTTT. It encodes CASSLGEWSTDTQYF.